This T cell receptor (beta chain) originates from a study of CD8 T cells in ankylosing spondylitis. Study-level results: What appeared characteristic of ankylosing spondylitis blood was a TCR beta motif of about eight highly homologous variants.

This clonotype has more than one count but fewer than ten. Its antigen is still unknown. Via MiXCR, TCRdb re-called the 5' RACE reads, giving one row per CDR3 protein. The table shows roughly 400,000 distinct CDR3 sequences, with approximately 20% occurring only once. The origin of this receptor is a male donor with ankylosing spondylitis. Sequenced material: blood, either unsorted or a sorted T cell fraction (not recorded which).

CDR3 DNA sequence: TGCAGCGTTGAACGGGGACTAGGGGTTGATGAGCAGTTCTTC. Protein: CSVERGLGVDEQFF. The V and J genes are TRBV29-1 and TRBJ2-1; 8 nucleotides line up with TRBD2. The V and J ends lost 2 bases and 8 bases, in that order; junction bases with no gene match: 8. Per the germline V gene, CDR1 is SQVTM and CDR2 is ANQGSEA. This CDR3 contains 14 residues.